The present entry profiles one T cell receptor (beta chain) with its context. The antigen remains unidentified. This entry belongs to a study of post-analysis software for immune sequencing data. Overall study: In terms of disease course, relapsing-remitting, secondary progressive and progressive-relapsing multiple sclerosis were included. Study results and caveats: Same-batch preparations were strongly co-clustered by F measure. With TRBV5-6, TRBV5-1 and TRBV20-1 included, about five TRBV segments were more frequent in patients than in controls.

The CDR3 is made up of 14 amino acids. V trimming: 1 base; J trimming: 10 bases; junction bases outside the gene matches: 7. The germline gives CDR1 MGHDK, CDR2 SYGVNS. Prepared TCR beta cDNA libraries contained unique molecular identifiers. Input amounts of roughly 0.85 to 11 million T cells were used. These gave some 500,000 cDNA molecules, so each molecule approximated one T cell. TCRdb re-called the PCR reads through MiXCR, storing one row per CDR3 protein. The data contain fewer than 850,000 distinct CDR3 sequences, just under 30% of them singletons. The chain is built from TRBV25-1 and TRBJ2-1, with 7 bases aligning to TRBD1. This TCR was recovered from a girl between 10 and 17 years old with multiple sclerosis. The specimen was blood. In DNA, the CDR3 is TGTGCCAGCAGTGAATGGACAGGCCTAGACGAGCAGTTCTTC. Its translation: CASSEWTGLDEQFF. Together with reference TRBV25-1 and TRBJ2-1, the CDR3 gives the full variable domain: EADIYQTPRYLVIGTGKKITLECSQTMGHDKMYWYQQDPGMELHLIHYSYGVNSTEKGDLSSESTVSRIRTEHFPLTLESARPSHTSQYLCASSEWTGLDEQFFGPGTRLTVL.